These T cell receptor beta chains were read from a single sample in a study of blood T cell repertoires in COVID-19. Profiled with immunoSEQ multiplex PCR; TCRdb holds only in-frame clones, not every one. The table includes 200,000 to 300,000 clones, approximately 86% detected once. The sequencing input was peripheral blood. These TCRs come from a man aged 25 to 40 with active or convalescent COVID-19. The CDR3 runs from the conserved cysteine through the conserved F or W. The D gene is left open where the match is weak. Clone size is shown for a subset of rows, as once, few, many or a class of expanded clone.

v_gene: TRBV2; abundance: .; d_gene: .; j_gene: TRBJ2-7; CDR3aa: CASSFQREQYF; CDR3nt: TGTGCCAGCAGTTTTCAGCGCGAGCAGTACTTC
v_gene: TRBV19; abundance: .; d_gene: .; j_gene: TRBJ1-1; CDR3aa: CATNQGTSEAFF; CDR3nt: TGTGCCACCAACCAGGGGACCTCTGAAGCTTTCTTT
v_gene: TRBV15; abundance: .; d_gene: TRBD1; j_gene: TRBJ1-3; CDR3aa: CATSRGGTDPGNTIYF; CDR3nt: TGTGCCACCAGCAGAGGGGGGACAGACCCTGGAAACACCATATATTTT
v_gene: TRBV4-3; abundance: once; d_gene: .; j_gene: TRBJ1-6; CDR3aa: CASSQGVREDSPLHF; CDR3nt: TGCGCCAGCAGCCAAGGTGTCAGGGAGGATTCACCCCTCCACTTT
v_gene: TRBV2; abundance: .; d_gene: .; j_gene: TRBJ1-5; CDR3aa: CASSEQGVNQPQHF; CDR3nt: TGTGCCAGCAGCGAACAGGGCGTGAATCAGCCCCAGCATTTT
v_gene: TRBV6-1; abundance: .; d_gene: .; j_gene: TRBJ1-2; CDR3aa: CASSETGWGYTF; CDR3nt: TGTGCCAGCAGTGAGACAGGATGGGGCTACACCTTC
v_gene: TRBV3-1/TRBV3-2; abundance: .; d_gene: .; j_gene: TRBJ2-1; CDR3aa: CASSQTRDIGEQFF; CDR3nt: TGTGCCAGCAGCCAAACCCGGGACATCGGTGAGCAGTTCTTC
v_gene: TRBV9; abundance: .; d_gene: .; j_gene: TRBJ2-1; CDR3aa: CASSVDVLGGNEQFF; CDR3nt: TGTGCCAGCAGCGTAGACGTATTGGGGGGCAATGAGCAGTTCTTC
v_gene: TRBV5-4; abundance: few; d_gene: .; j_gene: TRBJ1-3; CDR3aa: CASSLDVSSGNTIYF; CDR3nt: TGTGCCAGCAGCTTGGATGTTAGCTCTGGAAACACCATATATTTT
v_gene: TRBV7-9; abundance: .; d_gene: .; j_gene: TRBJ2-7; CDR3aa: CASSPLEGYEQYF; CDR3nt: TGTGCCAGCAGCCCCCTAGAAGGATACGAGCAGTACTTC
v_gene: TRBV6-5; abundance: once; d_gene: .; j_gene: TRBJ1-3; CDR3aa: CASRRNRDSGNTIYF; CDR3nt: TGTGCCAGCAGACGAAACAGGGACTCTGGAAACACCATATATTTT
v_gene: TRBV13; abundance: .; d_gene: .; j_gene: TRBJ2-1; CDR3aa: CASSGSSYNEQFF; CDR3nt: TGTGCCAGCAGCGGGAGCTCCTACAATGAGCAGTTCTTC
v_gene: TRBV19; abundance: once; d_gene: TRBD1; j_gene: TRBJ1-5; CDR3aa: CASSVLTGNQPQHF; CDR3nt: TGTGCCAGTAGTGTATTGACAGGGAATCAGCCCCAGCATTTT
v_gene: TRBV6-5; abundance: .; d_gene: .; j_gene: TRBJ2-7; CDR3aa: CASTGAYEQYF; CDR3nt: TGTGCCAGTACAGGAGCCTACGAGCAGTACTTC
v_gene: TRBV6-5; abundance: .; d_gene: .; j_gene: TRBJ1-5; CDR3aa: CASSYAGESQPQHF; CDR3nt: TGTGCCAGCAGTTACGCAGGGGAGAGTCAGCCCCAGCATTTT
v_gene: TRBV5-8; abundance: .; d_gene: TRBD1; j_gene: TRBJ2-2; CDR3aa: CASSDGQGLDTGELFF; CDR3nt: TGTGCCAGCAGCGACGGACAGGGCTTGGACACCGGGGAGCTGTTTTTT
v_gene: TRBV10-3; abundance: .; d_gene: .; j_gene: TRBJ1-5; CDR3aa: CAISEGRASNQPQHF; CDR3nt: TGTGCCATCAGTGAAGGCAGGGCAAGCAATCAGCCCCAGCATTTT
v_gene: TRBV6-6; abundance: once; d_gene: TRBD2; j_gene: TRBJ2-5; CDR3aa: CASFSGGGQETQYF; CDR3nt: TGTGCCAGCTTTAGCGGGGGGGGCCAAGAGACCCAGTACTTC
v_gene: TRBV18; abundance: .; d_gene: .; j_gene: TRBJ1-2; CDR3aa: CASSPAGFIPGSSYYGYTF; CDR3nt: TGTGCCAGCTCACCAGCCGGTTTCATTCCAGGCTCCTCATACTATGGCTACACCTTC
v_gene: TRBV6-5; abundance: .; d_gene: TRBD1; j_gene: TRBJ2-2; CDR3aa: CASRRWQGALFF; CDR3nt: TGTGCCAGCAGGCGCTGGCAGGGGGCTTTGTTTTTT
v_gene: TRBV11-3; abundance: .; d_gene: .; j_gene: TRBJ2-1; CDR3aa: CASSLDALVDEQFF; CDR3nt: TGTGCCAGCAGCTTAGATGCGCTAGTCGATGAGCAGTTCTTC
v_gene: TRBV5-1; abundance: .; d_gene: TRBD1; j_gene: TRBJ2-7; CDR3aa: CASSWGTGPSYEQYF; CDR3nt: TGCGCCAGCAGCTGGGGGACAGGTCCCTCCTACGAGCAGTACTTC